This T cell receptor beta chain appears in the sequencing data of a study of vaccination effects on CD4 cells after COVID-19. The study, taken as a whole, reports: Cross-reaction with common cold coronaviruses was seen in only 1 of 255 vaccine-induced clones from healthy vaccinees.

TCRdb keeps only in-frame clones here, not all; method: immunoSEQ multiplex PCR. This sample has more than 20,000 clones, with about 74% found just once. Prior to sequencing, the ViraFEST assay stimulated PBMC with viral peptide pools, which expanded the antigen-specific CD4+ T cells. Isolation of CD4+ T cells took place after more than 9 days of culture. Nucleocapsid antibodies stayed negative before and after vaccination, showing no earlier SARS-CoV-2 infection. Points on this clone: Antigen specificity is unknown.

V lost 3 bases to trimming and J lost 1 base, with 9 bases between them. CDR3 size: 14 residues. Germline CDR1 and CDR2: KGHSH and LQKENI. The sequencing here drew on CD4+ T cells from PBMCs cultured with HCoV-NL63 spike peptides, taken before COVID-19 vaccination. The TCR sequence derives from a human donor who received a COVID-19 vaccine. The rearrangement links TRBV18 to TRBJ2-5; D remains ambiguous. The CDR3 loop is CASSPGNRQETQYF. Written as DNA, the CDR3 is TGTGCCAGCTCACCCGGCAACCGCCAAGAGACCCAGTACTTC.